Listed here is a single T cell receptor (beta chain). Each CDR3 protein is one row after TCRdb ran MiXCR on the RT-PCR reads. This table holds about 700,000 distinct CDR3 sequences, 13% to 15% found once. The CDR3 spans 14 residues. The V and J ends lost 0 bases and 6 bases respectively, with 14 bases between them. Per germline, CDR1 DFQATT and CDR2 SNEGSKA (reference sequence). Sequenced input: memory CD4+ T cells from blood. J is TRBJ1-1 and V is TRBV20-1; perhaps TRBD1 as D (5 bases). The receptor's source is a female donor in good health, serving as a healthy control. The CDR3 loop reads CSAREAGTWSEAFF. The CDR3 bases are TGCAGTGCTAGAGAGGCAGGGACCTGGTCTGAAGCTTTCTTT.